This T cell receptor beta chain is from a study of cytomegalovirus exposure and HLA in healthy donors. Study in general: Out of 350 to 400 genotyped donors, about 80% belonged to the Caucasian-associated ancestry cluster.

PCR employed 60 Vbeta and 13 Jbeta primers. Method: immunoSEQ multiplex PCR; TCRdb's copy keeps in-frame clones and lacks some. The sample contains about 97,000 clones, 81% of which appear only once. Source material: PBMCs. The source of this sequence is a middle-aged man in good health and CMV-seropositive.

The CDR3 DNA follows: TGCGCCAGCAGCTTGAGGACCGGGGGGCAGTTCTTC. This sequence encodes CASSLRTGGQFF. The genes are TRBV5-1 and TRBJ2-1; perhaps TRBD2 as D (6 bases). CDR1 and CDR2 from the germline V gene are SGHRS and YFSETQ. The CDR3 has 12 residues. The germline V and J ends were trimmed by 1 base and 12 bases, with 11 bases remaining between them.